The next 13 T cell receptor beta chains were all read from a single sample in a study of CD8+ T cells in alopecia areata. RNA was isolated and reverse transcribed to cDNA, the sequencing template. TCRdb keeps only in-frame clones here, not all; method: immunoSEQ multiplex PCR. The sample shows some 170,000 clones, about three fifths of them seen only once. Documented treatment: oral pan-JAK inhibitor, 5-10 mg twice daily. This specimen was CD4+ T cells sorted from blood, taken between weeks 55 and 65, from a patient treated with tofacitinib. These receptors originate from a human donor with alopecia areata.

This clone was picked up a small number of times. The rearrangement joins TRBV6-5 to TRBJ1-2; 8 nucleotides align to TRBD1. V gave up 5 bases and J gave up 8 bases; unmatched junction bases: 10. CDR1 is MNHEY and CDR2 is SVGAGI in the germline V gene. The CDR3 extends over 14 amino acids. CDR3 coding DNA: TGTGCCAGCAGTGAGCCGGGACAGGTATCGGGCTACACCTTC. Translated, it gives CASSEPGQVSGYTF.

The chain's CDR3 is CASSLGTASSTDTQYF. CDR3 in DNA: TGTGCCAGCAGCTTGGGGACAGCCTCTAGCACAGATACGCAGTATTTT. This rearrangement joins TRBV5-6 to TRBJ2-3, with TRBD1 as a possible D gene (6 bases). The V end lost 0 bases, the J end lost 0 bases, and 11 bases lay between the germline ends. Looked up from germline, CDR1 is SGHDT and CDR2 is YYEEEE. The CDR3 totals 16 residues.

The chain couples TRBV19 to TRBJ1-2; no clear D. This CDR3 comprises 12 residues. The V end was cut by 5 bases, the J end by 4 bases, with 8 bases between. Germline V gene data show CDR1 as LNHDA and CDR2 as SQIVND (reference sequence). CDR3 sequence (DNA): TGTGCCAGTAGTCCCGGGGTCTATGGCTACACCTTC. It yields the protein CASSPGVYGYTF. Combining the CDR3 with reference TRBV19 and TRBJ1-2 gives the whole variable domain DGGITQSPKYLFRKEGQNVTLSCEQNLNHDAMYWYRQDPGQGLRLIYYSQIVNDFQKGDIAEGYSVSREKKESFPLTVTSAQKNPTAFYLCASSPGVYGYTFGSGTRLTVV.

The V call is TRBV5-1, the J call TRBJ1-1; 7 nucleotides match TRBD1. Trimming cost V 2 bases and J 6 bases; bases outside gene matches: 4. In germline, CDR1 is SGHRS, CDR2 YFSETQ. This CDR3 is 13 amino acids long. The CDR3 DNA follows: TGCGCCAGCAGCTTAGGGACAGAAGCTGAAGCTTTCTTT. Translated, it gives CASSLGTEAEAFF.

This chain uses TRBV4-1 with TRBJ2-3; 7 positions agree with TRBD2. The V and J ends lost 6 bases and 2 bases, in that order; junction bases with no gene match: 14. CDR1 and CDR2 from the germline V gene are MGHRA and YSYEKL. The length of the CDR3 is 17 residues. CDR3 DNA: TGCGCCAGCAGGCGTATACTGGCTAGCGGTTCCACAGATACGCAGTATTTT. Translating gives CASRRILASGSTDTQYF.

The V call is TRBV10-3, the J call TRBJ2-7; 9 nucleotides line up with TRBD1. V dropped 5 bases and J dropped 2; count of bases not matched to a gene: 1. Germline V lookup: CDR1 ENHRY, CDR2 SYGVKD. CDR3 length: 13 residues. CDR3 nucleotides: TGTGCCATCAGTTGGGACAGGGCCTACGAGCAGTACTTC. Its protein product is CAISWDRAYEQYF.

This chain connects TRBV6-5 to TRBJ1-2; unclear D gene. V lost 0 bases, J lost 1 base, and 12 bases lay in between. The CDR3 runs 16 residues. Germline loops: CDR1 MNHEY, CDR2 SVGAGI. The CDR3 DNA is TGTGCCAGCAGTTACTCGGTCCAAGTCTTTAACTATGGCTACACCTTC. Translating it yields CASSYSVQVFNYGYTF.

The V call is TRBV6-1, the J call TRBJ2-3, with D uncertain. Germline CDR1 reads MNHNS; CDR2 reads SASEGT. The length of the CDR3 is 19 residues. With 2 bases removed from V and 2 bases from J, the gap between germline ends came to 23 bases. The CDR3 DNA is TGTGCCAGCAGTGAATCGTTGACTCCAAACCTTAGGGACACAGATACGCAGTATTTT. This encodes CASSESLTPNLRDTDTQYF.

The chain joins TRBV30 to TRBJ1-2; tentative D call: TRBD1 (5 bases). Trimming shortened V by 2 bases and J by 4 bases, and 11 bases separated the two germline ends. Germline V gives CDR1 GTSNPN, CDR2 SVGIG (reference sequence). The CDR3 spans 13 residues. This CDR3 reads CAWSYAGGYGYTF. For the CDR3, the DNA is TGTGCCTGGAGTTACGCGGGGGGCTATGGCTACACCTTC.

The chain has TRBV7-7 and TRBJ2-2; D not certain. V dropped 8 bases and J dropped 5 bases, with 9 bases sitting between them. Germline V gene data show CDR1 as SSHAT and CDR2 as FNYEAQ (reference sequence). The CDR3 spans 12 residues. The chain's CDR3 is CASSEETGELFF. CDR3 in DNA: TGTGCCAGCTCAGAGGAAACCGGGGAGCTGTTTTTT.

The chain employs TRBV30 and TRBJ2-7; possible D gene TRBD1, 7 bases. Trimming stripped 2 bases from V and 2 bases from J, with 13 bases between. The CDR3 has 14 amino acids. CDR1 is GTSNPN, CDR2 SVGIG, per germline (reference sequence). For the CDR3, the DNA is TGTGCCTGGAGTCCGACAGGGAGGACCTACGAGCAGTACTTC. Protein sequence: CAWSPTGRTYEQYF.

The J gene is TRBJ2-3, the V gene TRBV9; D might be TRBD2 (5 bases). Looked up from germline, CDR1 is SGDLS and CDR2 is YYNGEE. Trimming cost V 4 bases and J 2 bases, with 17 bases left between them. The CDR3 has 16 amino acids. CDR3: CASSLGLAAPTDTQYF. The CDR3 DNA reads as TGTGCCAGCAGCCTAGGACTTGCCGCGCCCACAGATACGCAGTATTTT.

The rearrangement uses TRBV27 and TRBJ2-4; D is perhaps TRBD1 (6 bases). The V end lost 5 bases, the J end lost 9 bases, and 14 bases lay between the germline ends. Germline lookup yields CDR1 MNHEY and CDR2 SMNVEV (reference sequence). The CDR3 extends over 13 amino acids. CDR3 loop: CASSPRDTTIQYF. The CDR3 region has the DNA TGTGCCAGCAGTCCACGGGACACGACCATTCAGTACTTC.